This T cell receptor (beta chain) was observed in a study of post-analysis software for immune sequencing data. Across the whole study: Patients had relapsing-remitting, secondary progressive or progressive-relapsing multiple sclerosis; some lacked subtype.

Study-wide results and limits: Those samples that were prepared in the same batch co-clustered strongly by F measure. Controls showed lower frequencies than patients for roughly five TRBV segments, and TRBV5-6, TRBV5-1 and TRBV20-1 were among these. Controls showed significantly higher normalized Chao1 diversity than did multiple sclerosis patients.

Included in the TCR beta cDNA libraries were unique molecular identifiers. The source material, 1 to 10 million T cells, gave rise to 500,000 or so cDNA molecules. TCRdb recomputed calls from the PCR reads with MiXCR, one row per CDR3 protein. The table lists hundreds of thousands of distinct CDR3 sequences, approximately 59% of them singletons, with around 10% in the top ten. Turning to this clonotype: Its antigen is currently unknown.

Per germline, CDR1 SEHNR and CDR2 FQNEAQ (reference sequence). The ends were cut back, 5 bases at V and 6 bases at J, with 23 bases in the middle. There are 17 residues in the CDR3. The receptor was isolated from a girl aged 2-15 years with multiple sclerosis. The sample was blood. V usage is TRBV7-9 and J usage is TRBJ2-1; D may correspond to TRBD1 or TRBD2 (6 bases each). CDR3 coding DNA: TGTGCCAGCAGCCTAGACATGACAGGTTGGAGGGGCAATGAGCAGTTCTTC. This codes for CASSLDMTGWRGNEQFF.